This entry is about one TCR beta chain. The CDR3 totals 17 residues. V lost 3 bases, J lost 0 bases, and 17 bases lay in between. The source of the sample is a study of blood T cell repertoires in COVID-19. Study as a whole: The analysed material was cDNA or gDNA that came from T cells, B-cell-depleted T cells, or PBMCs.

In terms of age and location, participants ranged from about 18 to 95 years and lived in about 25 US areas. Self-reported history from a screening survey and questionnaire set each donor's cohort. Per the study methods: Estimation of nucleated cell counts was performed using reference gene primer amplification. TCRdb keeps only in-frame clones here, not all; method: immunoSEQ multiplex PCR. That table is the source of V, J and clone size, and D and trimming were worked out from the DNA. This sample carries 230,000 or so clones, 88% of them seen once, and the ten largest clones take 2.5%. Material: PBMCs or T cells enriched from blood (not recorded which). V usage is TRBV23-1 and J usage is TRBJ1-1; D gene ambiguous. TRBV23-1 is an ORF for which the function is uncertain. The sequence came from a middle-aged woman with acute COVID-19. The CDR3 sequence: CASSQSESSRLNTEAFF. CDR3 sequence (DNA): TGCGCCAGCAGTCAGAGTGAGTCATCGCGGCTGAACACTGAAGCTTTCTTT.